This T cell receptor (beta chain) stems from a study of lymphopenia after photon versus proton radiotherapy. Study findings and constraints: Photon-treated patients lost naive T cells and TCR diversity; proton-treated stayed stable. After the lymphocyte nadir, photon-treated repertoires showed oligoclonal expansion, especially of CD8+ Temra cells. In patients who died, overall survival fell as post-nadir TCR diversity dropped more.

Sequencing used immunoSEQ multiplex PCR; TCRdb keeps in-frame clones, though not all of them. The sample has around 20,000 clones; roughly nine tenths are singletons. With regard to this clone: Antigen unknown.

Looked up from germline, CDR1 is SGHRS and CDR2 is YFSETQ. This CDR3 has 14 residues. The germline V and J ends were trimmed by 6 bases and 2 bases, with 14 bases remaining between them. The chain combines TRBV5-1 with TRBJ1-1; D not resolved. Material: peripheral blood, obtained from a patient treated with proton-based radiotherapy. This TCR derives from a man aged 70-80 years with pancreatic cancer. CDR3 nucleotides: TGCGCCAGCACCGCCGGGTCCCTAAACACTGAAGCTTTCTTT. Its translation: CASTAGSLNTEAFF.